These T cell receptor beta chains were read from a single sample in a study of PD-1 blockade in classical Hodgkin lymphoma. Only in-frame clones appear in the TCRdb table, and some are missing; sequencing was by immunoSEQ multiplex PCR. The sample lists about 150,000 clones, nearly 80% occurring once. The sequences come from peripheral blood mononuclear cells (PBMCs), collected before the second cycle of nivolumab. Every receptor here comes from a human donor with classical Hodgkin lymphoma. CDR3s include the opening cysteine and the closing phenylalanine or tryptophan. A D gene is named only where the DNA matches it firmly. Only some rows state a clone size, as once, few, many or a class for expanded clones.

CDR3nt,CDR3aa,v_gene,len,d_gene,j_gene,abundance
TGTGCCAGCAGCTTTCCCGGGGAGCTGTTTTTT,CASSFPGELFF,TRBV7-2,11,NA,TRBJ2-2,NA
TGTGCCAGCAGCTTGGGGCTAGTACCCAATGAGCAGTTCTTC,CASSLGLVPNEQFF,TRBV5-4,14,NA,TRBJ2-1,NA
TGTGCCAGCAGGCCTTTCCCTAGCGGGAGGGCGAACGAGCAGTACTTC,CASRPFPSGRANEQYF,TRBV28,16,TRBD2,TRBJ2-7,NA
TGCGCCAGCAGCCAAGCACTAGGGTACAATGAGCAGTTCTTC,CASSQALGYNEQFF,TRBV4-1,14,NA,TRBJ2-1,NA
TGTGCCAGCAGCCCCCGGGGGGCCGATGAAAAACTGTTTTTT,CASSPRGADEKLFF,TRBV9,14,NA,TRBJ1-4,NA
TGTGCCAGCACCATGACAGGGGGCAATCAGCCCCAGCATTTT,CASTMTGGNQPQHF,TRBV5-6,14,TRBD1,TRBJ1-5,NA
TGTGCCAGCAGTTACCCTAGGGGGAATGGGGCCAACGTCCTGACTTTC,CASSYPRGNGANVLTF,TRBV6-5,16,NA,TRBJ2-6,NA
TGTGCCAGCAGCTGGAAACAGGGGGCGGGTGGCTACACCTTC,CASSWKQGAGGYTF,TRBV5-6,14,TRBD1,TRBJ1-2,NA
TGTGCCAGCAGCTCTGGGGGGCAGGGGGCAGATACGCAGTATTTT,CASSSGGQGADTQYF,TRBV7-3,15,NA,TRBJ2-3,NA
TGTGCCAGCAGCACAGGACTAGCGGGATTCCAAGAGACCCAGTACTTC,CASSTGLAGFQETQYF,TRBV7-9,16,TRBD2,TRBJ2-5,once
TGTGCCAGCAGTGAACCCGGGGCAAGCAATCAGCCCCAGCATTTT,CASSEPGASNQPQHF,TRBV2,15,NA,TRBJ1-5,NA
TGTGCCAGCAGCCCCGGGGGGGGCTCCTACAATGAGCAGTTCTTC,CASSPGGGSYNEQFF,TRBV5-5,15,TRBD2,TRBJ2-1,NA
TGTGCCAGCGTCGACAGGGTGAGCACTGAAGCTTTCTTT,CASVDRVSTEAFF,TRBV27,13,TRBD1,TRBJ1-1,many
TGTGCCAGCAGCCAGAGGGACGAGCGGTACTTC,CASSQRDERYF,TRBV7-6,11,NA,TRBJ2-7,NA
TGCGCCAGCAGCTCCCAGGGAACAGATACGCAGTATTTT,CASSSQGTDTQYF,TRBV5-1,13,NA,TRBJ2-3,NA
TGTGCCAGCAACAAACAGGGGCCTTGGGATACGCAGTATTTT,CASNKQGPWDTQYF,TRBV6-5,14,TRBD1,TRBJ2-3,NA
TGTGCCAGCAGTGCCCGTAGGGACAGACAAGAGACCCAGTACTTC,CASSARRDRQETQYF,TRBV6-1,15,TRBD1,TRBJ2-5,NA
TGTGCCAGCACCCGGGACGTAACAGAGACCCAGTACTTC,CASTRDVTETQYF,TRBV7-9,13,NA,TRBJ2-5,NA
TGTGCCAGCAGCTTGGGTAGCGGAGTTCAAGAGACCCAGTACTTC,CASSLGSGVQETQYF,TRBV5-4,15,NA,TRBJ2-5,few
TGCAGCGTTGCTTCCAAACCCGGGACAAGCTCCTACGAGCAGTACTTC,CSVASKPGTSSYEQYF,TRBV29-1,16,NA,TRBJ2-7,NA
TGTGCCAGCAGCCCCGTGGAGTCCAAAAATGAAAAACTGTTTTTT,CASSPVESKNEKLFF,TRBV7-2,15,NA,TRBJ1-4,NA
TGTGCCAGTAGTATTAGATCGGAAAACAATGAGCAGTTCTTC,CASSIRSENNEQFF,TRBV19,14,NA,TRBJ2-1,NA
TGTGCCAGCAGCTCCCCGACAGGTCCTAATGAAAAACTGTTTTTT,CASSSPTGPNEKLFF,TRBV5-4,15,NA,TRBJ1-4,NA
TGTGCCAGCAGCGCCCGAAAGGGTTGGGTCCAAGAGACCCAGTACTTC,CASSARKGWVQETQYF,TRBV5-6,16,NA,TRBJ2-5,NA
TGTGCCAGCAGTGAATCGGGACATGGGACTGCCAGGGGCATTCAGTACTTC,CASSESGHGTARGIQYF,TRBV2,17,NA,TRBJ2-4,NA
TGTGCCAGCAGCGAATTACGGGTTAATTCACCCCTCCACTTT,CASSELRVNSPLHF,TRBV2,14,NA,TRBJ1-6,NA
TGTGCCAGCAGCTCGTTGACAGGCTACGAGCAGTACTTC,CASSSLTGYEQYF,TRBV11-2,13,NA,TRBJ2-7,NA
TGTGCCAGCAGCTCCTCCTACGAGCAGTACTTC,CASSSSYEQYF,TRBV13,11,NA,TRBJ2-7,few
TGTGCCAGCAGTTACTCGATGTGGGGGGTCTCCTACGAGCAGTACTTC,CASSYSMWGVSYEQYF,TRBV6-5,16,NA,TRBJ2-7,NA
TGTGCCAGCAGCTTATCCGGGCTCACCGAGACCCAGTACTTC,CASSLSGLTETQYF,TRBV7-9,14,NA,TRBJ2-5,NA
TGTGCCAGCAGTTTAGCCAGGGGCTTCTACGAGCAGTACTTC,CASSLARGFYEQYF,TRBV27,14,NA,TRBJ2-7,NA
TGCGCCAGCAGCCAAGATCCGACAGGGGGGTTGACGGCTTTCTTT,CASSQDPTGGLTAFF,TRBV4-1,15,TRBD1,TRBJ1-1,many
TGCGCCAGCAGCCCTAACGCGGGGGGCCTTAATTCACCCCTCCACTTT,CASSPNAGGLNSPLHF,TRBV4-1,16,NA,TRBJ1-6,NA
TGCGCCAGCAGCCGACAGGGCCACTATGGCTACACCTTC,CASSRQGHYGYTF,TRBV5-1,13,TRBD1,TRBJ1-2,few
TGTGCCAGCAGCCGGGCGGGTGGGGGGATCTCACCCCTCCACTTT,CASSRAGGGISPLHF,TRBV4-2,15,NA,TRBJ1-6,NA
TGTGCCAGCAGCCCTAATCATAGCAATCAGCCCCAGCATTTT,CASSPNHSNQPQHF,TRBV7-9,14,NA,TRBJ1-5,NA
TGCAGCGTTGCCGCGGGCCTTAACTATGGCTACACCTTC,CSVAAGLNYGYTF,TRBV29-1,13,NA,TRBJ1-2,many
TGTGCCAGCAGTTTATCACGGGGGGCCAACGTCCTGACTTTC,CASSLSRGANVLTF,TRBV28,14,NA,TRBJ2-6,NA
TGTGCCATCAGTGAAGCTATTAGGGGGGGAGAAAAACTGTTTTTT,CAISEAIRGGEKLFF,TRBV10-3,15,NA,TRBJ1-4,NA
TGTGCCAGCAGCCTTCGTGGCGCGGACTATGGCTACACCTTC,CASSLRGADYGYTF,TRBV6-5,14,NA,TRBJ1-2,many
TGTGCCAGCAGCCGAATCAAGACAGGCTGCACCTTC,CASSRIKTGCTF,TRBV21-1,12,NA,TRBJ1-2,NA
TGCGCCAGCAGCTTGGTGGTCTTACCCACAGATACGCAGTATTTT,CASSLVVLPTDTQYF,TRBV5-1,15,NA,TRBJ2-3,NA
TGTGCCAGCTCACCCCCCGGGACTAGCGGGTCCTACGAGCAGTACTTC,CASSPPGTSGSYEQYF,TRBV18,16,TRBD2,TRBJ2-7,NA
TGCAGCGTAGGGTACAATGAGCAGTTCTTC,CSVGYNEQFF,TRBV29-1,10,NA,TRBJ2-1,few
TGCGCCAGCAGCTTGGACGTCGGGGCGGTGAACACCGGGGAGCTGTTTTTT,CASSLDVGAVNTGELFF,TRBV5-1,17,NA,TRBJ2-2,NA